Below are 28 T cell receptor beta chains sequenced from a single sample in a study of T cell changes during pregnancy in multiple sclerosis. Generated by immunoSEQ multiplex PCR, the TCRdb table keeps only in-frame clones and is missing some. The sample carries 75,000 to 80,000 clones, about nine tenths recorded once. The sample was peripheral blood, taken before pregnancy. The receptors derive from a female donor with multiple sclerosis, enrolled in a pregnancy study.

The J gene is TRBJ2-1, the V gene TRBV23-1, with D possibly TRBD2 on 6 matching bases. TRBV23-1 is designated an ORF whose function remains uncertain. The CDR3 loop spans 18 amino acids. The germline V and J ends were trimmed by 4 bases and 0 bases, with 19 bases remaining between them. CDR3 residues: CASSPASRGANSYNEQFF. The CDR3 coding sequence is TGCGCCAGCAGTCCGGCCTCGCGGGGCGCAAACTCCTACAATGAGCAGTTCTTC.

The CDR3 DNA reads TGCGCCAGCAGCCAAGATCATGCAGGCATCCCCCGTCTTAGCTCCTACAATGAGCAGTTCTTC. This gives the protein CASSQDHAGIPRLSSYNEQFF. This chain uses TRBV4-1 with TRBJ2-1; D gene uncertain. Trimming stripped 0 bases from V and 0 bases from J, with 24 bases between. The CDR3 runs 21 residues. The germline CDR1 and CDR2 sequences are MGHRA and YSYEKL.

This chain's CDR3 is CAWSVGAGYSNQPQHF. DNA for the CDR3: TGTGCCTGGAGTGTAGGGGCAGGCTATAGCAATCAGCCCCAGCATTTT. The chain is built from TRBV30 and TRBJ1-5, with D possibly being TRBD1 (5 bases). The length of the CDR3 is 16 residues. Germline loops: CDR1 GTSNPN, CDR2 SVGIG (reference sequence). V lost 0 bases to trimming and J lost 0 bases, with 12 bases between them.

Here the CDR3 reads CASSISSGETQYF. The DNA of the CDR3 is TGTGCCAGTAGTATTAGTAGTGGAGAGACCCAGTACTTC. This rearrangement joins TRBV19 to TRBJ2-5; D is ambiguous. Per germline, CDR1 LNHDA and CDR2 SQIVND (reference sequence). V dropped 3 bases and J dropped 4 bases, with 9 bases sitting between them. This CDR3 is built from 13 residues.

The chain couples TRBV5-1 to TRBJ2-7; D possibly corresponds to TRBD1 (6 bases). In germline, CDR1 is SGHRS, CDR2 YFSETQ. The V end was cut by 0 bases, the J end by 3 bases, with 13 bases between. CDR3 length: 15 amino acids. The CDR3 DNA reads TGCGCCAGCAGCTTGGAGGCAGGGGTTTACTACGAGCAGTACTTC. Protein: CASSLEAGVYYEQYF.

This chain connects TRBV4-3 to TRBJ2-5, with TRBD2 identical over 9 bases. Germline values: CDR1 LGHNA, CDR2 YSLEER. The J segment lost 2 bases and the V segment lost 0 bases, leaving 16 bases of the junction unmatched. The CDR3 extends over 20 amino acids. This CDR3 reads CASSQDLTEWASGIQETQYF. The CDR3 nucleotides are TGCGCCAGCAGCCAAGATTTGACGGAATGGGCTAGCGGGATACAAGAGACCCAGTACTTC.

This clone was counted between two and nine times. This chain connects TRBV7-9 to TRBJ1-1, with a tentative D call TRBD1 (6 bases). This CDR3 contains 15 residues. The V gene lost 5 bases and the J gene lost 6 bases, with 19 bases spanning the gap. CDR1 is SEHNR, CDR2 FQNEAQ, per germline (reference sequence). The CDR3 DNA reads TGTGCCAGCAGCCCCACAGGGTTTGGGAGCGCTGAAGCTTTCTTT. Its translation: CASSPTGFGSAEAFF. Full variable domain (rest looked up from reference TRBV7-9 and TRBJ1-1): DTGVSQNPRHKITKRGQNVTFRCDPISEHNRLYWYRQTLGQGPEFLTYFQNEAQLEKSRLLSDRFSAERPKGSFSTLEIQRTEQGDSAMYLCASSPTGFGSAEAFFGQGTRLTVV.

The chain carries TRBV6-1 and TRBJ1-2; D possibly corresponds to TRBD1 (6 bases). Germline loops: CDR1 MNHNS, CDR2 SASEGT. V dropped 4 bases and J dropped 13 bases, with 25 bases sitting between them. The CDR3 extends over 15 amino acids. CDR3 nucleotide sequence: TGTGCCAGCAGTGTATTGGAGGACAGACCTTTCGAGGGCACCTTC. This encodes CASSVLEDRPFEGTF.

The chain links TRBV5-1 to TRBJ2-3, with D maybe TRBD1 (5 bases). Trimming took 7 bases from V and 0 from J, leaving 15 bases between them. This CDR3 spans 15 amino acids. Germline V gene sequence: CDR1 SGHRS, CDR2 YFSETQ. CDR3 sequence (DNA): TGCGCCAGCTGTAGTGGGGCGAGTAGCACAGATACGCAGTATTTT. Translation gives CASCSGASSTDTQYF.

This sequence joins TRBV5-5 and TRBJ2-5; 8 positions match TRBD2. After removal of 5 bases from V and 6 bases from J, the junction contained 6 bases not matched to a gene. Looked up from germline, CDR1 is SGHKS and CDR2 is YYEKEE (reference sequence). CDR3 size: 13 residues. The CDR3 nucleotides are TGTGCCAGCAGTCGCGGGAGGACGCAGACCCAGTACTTC. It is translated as CASSRGRTQTQYF.

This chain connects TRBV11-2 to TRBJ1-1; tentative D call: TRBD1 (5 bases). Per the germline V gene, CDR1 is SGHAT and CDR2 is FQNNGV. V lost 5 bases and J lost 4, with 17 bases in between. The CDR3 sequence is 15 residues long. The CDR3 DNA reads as TGTGCCAGCAGCCCCCTCGGGGGTCTGAGCACTGAAGCTTTCTTT. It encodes CASSPLGGLSTEAFF. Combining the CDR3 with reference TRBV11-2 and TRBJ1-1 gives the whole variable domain EAGVAQSPRYKIIEKRQSVAFWCNPISGHATLYWYQQILGQGPKLLIQFQNNGVVDDSQLPKDRFSAERLKGVDSTLKIQPAKLEDSAVYLCASSPLGGLSTEAFFGQGTRLTVV.

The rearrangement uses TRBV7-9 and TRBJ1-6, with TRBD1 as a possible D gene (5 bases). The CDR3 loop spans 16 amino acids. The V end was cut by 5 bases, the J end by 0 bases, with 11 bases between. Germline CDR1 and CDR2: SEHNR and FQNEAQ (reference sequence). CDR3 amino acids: CASSPHQGSYNSPLHF. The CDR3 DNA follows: TGTGCCAGCAGCCCCCACCAGGGCTCCTATAATTCACCCCTCCACTTT.

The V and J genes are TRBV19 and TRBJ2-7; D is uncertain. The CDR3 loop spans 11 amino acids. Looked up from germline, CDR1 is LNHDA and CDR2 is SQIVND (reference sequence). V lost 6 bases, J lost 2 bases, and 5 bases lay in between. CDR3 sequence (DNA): TGTGCCAGTAGGAACACCTACGAGCAGTACTTC. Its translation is CASRNTYEQYF.

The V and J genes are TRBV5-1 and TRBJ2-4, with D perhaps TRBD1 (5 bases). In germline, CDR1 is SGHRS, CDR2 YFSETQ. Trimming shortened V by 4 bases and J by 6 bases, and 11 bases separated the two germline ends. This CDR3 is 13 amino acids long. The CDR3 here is CASSPDKINIQYF. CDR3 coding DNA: TGCGCCAGCAGCCCGGACAAGATAAACATTCAGTACTTC.

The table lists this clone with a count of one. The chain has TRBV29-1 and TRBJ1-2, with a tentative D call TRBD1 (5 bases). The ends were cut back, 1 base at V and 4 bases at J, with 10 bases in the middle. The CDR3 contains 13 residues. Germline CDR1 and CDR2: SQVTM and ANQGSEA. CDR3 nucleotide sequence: TGCAGCGTTGAAGTCCTCGGGGGCTATGGCTACACCTTC. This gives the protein CSVEVLGGYGYTF.

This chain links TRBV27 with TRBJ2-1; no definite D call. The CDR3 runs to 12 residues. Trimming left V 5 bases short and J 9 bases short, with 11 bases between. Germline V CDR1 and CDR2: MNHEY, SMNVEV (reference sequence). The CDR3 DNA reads TGTGCCAGCAGTATGATCCGGAGTGAGCAGTTCTTC. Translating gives CASSMIRSEQFF.

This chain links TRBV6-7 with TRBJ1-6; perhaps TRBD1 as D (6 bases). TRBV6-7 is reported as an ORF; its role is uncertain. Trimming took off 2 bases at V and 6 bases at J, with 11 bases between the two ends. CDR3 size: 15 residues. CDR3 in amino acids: CASSYVQGCNSPLHF. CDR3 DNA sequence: TGTGCCAGCAGTTACGTCCAGGGGTGTAATTCACCCCTCCACTTT.

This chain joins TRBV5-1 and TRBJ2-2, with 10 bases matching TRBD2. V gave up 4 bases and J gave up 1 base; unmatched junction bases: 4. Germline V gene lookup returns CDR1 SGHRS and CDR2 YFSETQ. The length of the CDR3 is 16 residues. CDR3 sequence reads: CASSPTSGVNTGELFF. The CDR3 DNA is TGCGCCAGCAGCCCCACTAGCGGGGTGAACACCGGGGAGCTGTTTTTT.

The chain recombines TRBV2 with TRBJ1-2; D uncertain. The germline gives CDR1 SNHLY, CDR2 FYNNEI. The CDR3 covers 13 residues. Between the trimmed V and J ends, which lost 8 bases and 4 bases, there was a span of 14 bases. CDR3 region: CASQSEVVYGYTF. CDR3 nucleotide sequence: TGTGCCAGCCAATCCGAGGTGGTCTATGGCTACACCTTC. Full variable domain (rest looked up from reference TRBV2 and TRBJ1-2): EPEVTQTPSHQVTQMGQEVILRCVPISNHLYFYWYRQILGQKVEFLVSFYNNEISEKSEIFDDQFSVERPDGSNFTLKIRSTKLEDSAMYFCASQSEVVYGYTFGSGTRLTVV.

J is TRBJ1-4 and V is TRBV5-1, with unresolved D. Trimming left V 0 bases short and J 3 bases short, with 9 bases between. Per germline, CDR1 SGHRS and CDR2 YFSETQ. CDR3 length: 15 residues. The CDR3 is CASSLEPIPNEKLFF. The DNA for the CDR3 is TGCGCCAGCAGCTTGGAACCTATTCCTAATGAAAAACTGTTTTTT.

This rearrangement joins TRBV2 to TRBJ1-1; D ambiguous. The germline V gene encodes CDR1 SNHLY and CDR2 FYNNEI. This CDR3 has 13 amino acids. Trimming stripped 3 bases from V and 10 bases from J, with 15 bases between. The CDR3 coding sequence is TGTGCCAGCAGTGATCGGGGAGGGATTGGAGCTTTCTTT. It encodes CASSDRGGIGAFF.

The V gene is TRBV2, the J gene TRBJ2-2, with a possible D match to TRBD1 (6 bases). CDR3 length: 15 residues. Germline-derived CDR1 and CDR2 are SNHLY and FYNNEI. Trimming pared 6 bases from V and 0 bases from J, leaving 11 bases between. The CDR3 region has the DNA TGTGCCAGCAGAACAGGGTCATCGAACACCGGGGAGCTGTTTTTT. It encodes CASRTGSSNTGELFF.

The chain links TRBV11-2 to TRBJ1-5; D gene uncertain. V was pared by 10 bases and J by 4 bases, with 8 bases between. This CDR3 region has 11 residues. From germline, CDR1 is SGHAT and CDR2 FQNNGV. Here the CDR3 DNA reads TGTGCCACCCCTTATAATCAGCCCCAGCATTTT. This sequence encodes CATPYNQPQHF.

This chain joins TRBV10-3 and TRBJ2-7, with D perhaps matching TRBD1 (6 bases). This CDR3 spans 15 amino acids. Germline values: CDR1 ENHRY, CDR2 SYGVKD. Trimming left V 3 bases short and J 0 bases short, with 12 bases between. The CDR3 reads CAISDSRTVSYEQYF. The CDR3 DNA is TGTGCCATCAGTGATTCGAGGACAGTCTCCTACGAGCAGTACTTC.

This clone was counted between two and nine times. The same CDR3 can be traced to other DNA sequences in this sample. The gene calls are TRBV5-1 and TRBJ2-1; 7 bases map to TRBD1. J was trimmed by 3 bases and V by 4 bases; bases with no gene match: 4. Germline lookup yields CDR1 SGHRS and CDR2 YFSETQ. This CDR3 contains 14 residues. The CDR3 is CASSPGDSYNEQFF. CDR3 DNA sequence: TGCGCCAGCAGCCCCGGGGACAGCTACAATGAGCAGTTCTTC.

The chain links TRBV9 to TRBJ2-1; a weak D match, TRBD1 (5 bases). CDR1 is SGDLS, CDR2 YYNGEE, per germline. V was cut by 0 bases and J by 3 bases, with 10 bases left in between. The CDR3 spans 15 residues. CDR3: CASSVDQGFYNEQFF. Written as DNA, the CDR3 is TGTGCCAGCAGCGTAGATCAGGGATTCTACAATGAGCAGTTCTTC.

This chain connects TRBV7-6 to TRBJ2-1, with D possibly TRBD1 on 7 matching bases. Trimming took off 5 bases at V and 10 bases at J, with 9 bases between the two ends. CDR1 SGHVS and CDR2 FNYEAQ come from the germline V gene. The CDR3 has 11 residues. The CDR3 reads CASSQGGEQFF. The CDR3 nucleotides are TGTGCCAGCAGCCAGGGGGGCGAGCAGTTCTTC.

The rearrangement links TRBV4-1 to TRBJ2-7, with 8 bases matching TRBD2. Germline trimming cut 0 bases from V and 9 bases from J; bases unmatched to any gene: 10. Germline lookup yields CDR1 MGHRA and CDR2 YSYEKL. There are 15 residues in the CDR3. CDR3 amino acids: CASSQESGGLLRQYF. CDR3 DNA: TGCGCCAGCAGCCAAGAAAGCGGGGGCCTGTTGAGGCAGTACTTC.